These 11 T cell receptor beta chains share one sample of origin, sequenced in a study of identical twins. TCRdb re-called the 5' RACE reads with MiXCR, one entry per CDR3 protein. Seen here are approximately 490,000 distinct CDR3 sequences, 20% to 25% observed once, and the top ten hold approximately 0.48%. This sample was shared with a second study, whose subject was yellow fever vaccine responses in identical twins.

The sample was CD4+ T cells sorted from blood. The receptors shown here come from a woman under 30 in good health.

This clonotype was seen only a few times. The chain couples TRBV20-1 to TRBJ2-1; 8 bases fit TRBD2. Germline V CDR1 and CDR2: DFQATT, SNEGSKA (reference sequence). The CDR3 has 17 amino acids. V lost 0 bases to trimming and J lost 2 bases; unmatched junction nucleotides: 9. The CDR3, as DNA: TGCAGTGCTAGAGATCCGGCTAGCGGGCCCCCCTACAATGAGCAGTTCTTC. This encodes CSARDPASGPPYNEQFF.

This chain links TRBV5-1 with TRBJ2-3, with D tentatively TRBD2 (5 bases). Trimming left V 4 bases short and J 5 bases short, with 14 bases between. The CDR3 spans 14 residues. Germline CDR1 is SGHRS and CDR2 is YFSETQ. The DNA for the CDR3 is TGCGCCAGCAGCAGCGGACTTTCGGGAGATACGCAGTATTTT. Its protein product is CASSSGLSGDTQYF.

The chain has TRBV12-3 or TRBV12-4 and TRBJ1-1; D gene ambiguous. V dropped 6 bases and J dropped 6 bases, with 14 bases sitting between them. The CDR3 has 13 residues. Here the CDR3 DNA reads TGTGCCAGCAGAGGGAGGGTGGGTTCTGAAGCTTTCTTT. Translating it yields CASRGRVGSEAFF.

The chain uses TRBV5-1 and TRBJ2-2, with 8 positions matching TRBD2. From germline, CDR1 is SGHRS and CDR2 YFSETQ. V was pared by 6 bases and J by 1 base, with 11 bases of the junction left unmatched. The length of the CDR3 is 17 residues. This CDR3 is CASTRREGPVNTGELFF. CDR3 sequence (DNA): TGCGCCAGCACCCGCCGGGAGGGCCCGGTGAACACCGGGGAGCTGTTTTTT.

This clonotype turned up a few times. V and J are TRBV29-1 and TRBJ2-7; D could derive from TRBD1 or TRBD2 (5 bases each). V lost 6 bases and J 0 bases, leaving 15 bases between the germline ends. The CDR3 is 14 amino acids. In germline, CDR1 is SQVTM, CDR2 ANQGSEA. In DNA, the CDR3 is TGCAGCGTGGACCCCGGGACGGGCTCCTACGAGCAGTACTTC. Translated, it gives CSVDPGTGSYEQYF.

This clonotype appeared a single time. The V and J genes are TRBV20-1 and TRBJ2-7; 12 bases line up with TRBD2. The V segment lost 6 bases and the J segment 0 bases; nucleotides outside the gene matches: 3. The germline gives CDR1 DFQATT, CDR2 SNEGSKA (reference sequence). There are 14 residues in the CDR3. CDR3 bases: TGCAGTGCAAGACTAGCGGGGGTCTCCTACGAGCAGTACGTC. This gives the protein CSARLAGVSYEQYV.

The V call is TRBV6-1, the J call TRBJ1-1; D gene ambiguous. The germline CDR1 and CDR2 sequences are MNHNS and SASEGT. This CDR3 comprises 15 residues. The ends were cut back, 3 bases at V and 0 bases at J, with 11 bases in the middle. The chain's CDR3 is CASSDTGFMNTEAFF. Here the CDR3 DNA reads TGTGCCAGCAGTGATACGGGGTTCATGAACACTGAAGCTTTCTTT.

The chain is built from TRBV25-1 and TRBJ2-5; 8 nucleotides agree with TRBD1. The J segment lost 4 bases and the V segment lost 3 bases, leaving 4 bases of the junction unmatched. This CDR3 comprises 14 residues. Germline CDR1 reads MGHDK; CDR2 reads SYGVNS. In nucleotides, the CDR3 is TGTGCCAGCAGTGACCCAGGGGGCCCAGAGACCCAGTACTTC. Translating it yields CASSDPGGPETQYF.

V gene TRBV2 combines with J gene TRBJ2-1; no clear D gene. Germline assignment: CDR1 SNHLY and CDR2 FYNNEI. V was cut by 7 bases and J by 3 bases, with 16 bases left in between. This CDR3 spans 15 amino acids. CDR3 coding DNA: TGTGCCAGCATTGATGAAGTAAACGGCTACAATGAGCAGTTCTTC. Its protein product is CASIDEVNGYNEQFF.

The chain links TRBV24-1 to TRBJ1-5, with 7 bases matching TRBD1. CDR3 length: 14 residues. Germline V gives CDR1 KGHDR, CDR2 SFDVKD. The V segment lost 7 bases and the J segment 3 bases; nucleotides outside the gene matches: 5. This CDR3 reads CATSNTGVNQPQHF. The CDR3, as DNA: TGTGCCACCAGCAACACAGGGGTCAATCAGCCCCAGCATTTT.

The CDR3: CSAFSGLRDHEQYV. The CDR3 bases are TGCAGTGCTTTTAGCGGATTAAGGGACCACGAGCAGTACGTC. The chain recombines TRBV20-1 with TRBJ2-7, with a tentative D call TRBD2 (6 bases). CDR1 and CDR2 from the germline V gene are DFQATT and SNEGSKA (reference sequence). V dropped 5 bases and J dropped 5 bases, with 19 bases sitting between them. This CDR3 has 14 residues.